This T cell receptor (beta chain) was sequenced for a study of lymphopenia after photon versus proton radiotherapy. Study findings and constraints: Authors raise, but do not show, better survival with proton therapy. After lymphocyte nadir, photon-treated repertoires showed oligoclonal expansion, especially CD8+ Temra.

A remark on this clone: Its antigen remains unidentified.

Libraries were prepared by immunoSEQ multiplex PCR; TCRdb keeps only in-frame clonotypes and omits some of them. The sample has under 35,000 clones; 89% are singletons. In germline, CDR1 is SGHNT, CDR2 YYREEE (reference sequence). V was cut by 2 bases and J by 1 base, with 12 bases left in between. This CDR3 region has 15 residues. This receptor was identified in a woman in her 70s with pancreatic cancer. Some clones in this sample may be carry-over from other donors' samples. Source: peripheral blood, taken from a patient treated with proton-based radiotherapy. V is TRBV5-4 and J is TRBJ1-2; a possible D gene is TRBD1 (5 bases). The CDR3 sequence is CASSFDRNRNYGYTF. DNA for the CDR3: TGTGCCAGCAGCTTCGACAGAAATCGTAACTATGGCTACACCTTC.